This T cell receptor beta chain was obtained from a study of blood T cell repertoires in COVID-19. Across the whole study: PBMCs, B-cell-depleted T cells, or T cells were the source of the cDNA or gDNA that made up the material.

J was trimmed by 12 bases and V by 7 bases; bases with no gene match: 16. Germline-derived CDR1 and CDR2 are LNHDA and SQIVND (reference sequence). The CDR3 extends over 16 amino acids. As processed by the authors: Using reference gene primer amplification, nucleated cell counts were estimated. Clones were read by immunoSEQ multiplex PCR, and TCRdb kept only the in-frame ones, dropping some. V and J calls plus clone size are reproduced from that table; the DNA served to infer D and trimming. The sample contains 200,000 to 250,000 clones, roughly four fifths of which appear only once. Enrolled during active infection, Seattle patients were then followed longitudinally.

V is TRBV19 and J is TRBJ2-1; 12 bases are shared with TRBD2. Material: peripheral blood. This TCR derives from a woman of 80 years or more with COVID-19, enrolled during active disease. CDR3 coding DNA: TGTGCCAGTACCCACGGGACTAGCGGGTTCTCCTGGGGGCAGTTCTTC. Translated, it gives CASTHGTSGFSWGQFF.